This record concerns one T cell receptor beta chain sequence. Its antigen is still unknown. Assay: immunoSEQ multiplex PCR; the TCRdb copy retains only in-frame clones and omits some. The top ten clones hold more than 20% of a sample with some 57,000 clones, around 92% of them seen once. The data stem from a study of OX40 agonist ivuxolimab in advanced cancers. Across the whole study: Six ivuxolimab dose levels, 0.01 to 10 mg/kg, were given intravenously every 2 weeks. Study-wide results and limits: On average, CD8+ T cells had more expanded clones than CD4+.

The sample consisted of CD4+ or CD8+ T cells sorted from blood, taken in a trial of the OX40 agonist ivuxolimab. The clonotype was recovered from an adult with an advanced solid tumor such as melanoma, head and neck, liver or kidney cancer.

CDR3 region: CASSFLARSYEQYV. CDR3 DNA: TGTGCCAGCAGCTTCCTAGCGCGGTCCTACGAGCAGTACGTC. The genes are TRBV5-5 and TRBJ2-7; tentative D call: TRBD2 (6 bases). V was pared by 2 bases and J by 1 base, with 10 bases between. The CDR3 is 14 amino acids. From germline, CDR1 is SGHKS and CDR2 YYEKEE (reference sequence).